Presented here are 21 T cell receptor beta chains from one specimen sequenced in a study of preoperative IRX-2 immunotherapy in early breast cancer. Using immunoSEQ multiplex PCR, the repertoire was profiled, and TCRdb retains in-frame clones only, with some absent. The data contain more than 20,000 clones, around 74% of them singletons. Treatment described: preoperative locoregional IRX-2 cytokine immunotherapy. The sample was lymph node tissue, taken after IRX-2 immunotherapy. The receptors were sampled from a human donor with breast cancer.

V is TRBV5-1 and J is TRBJ2-3, with D possibly TRBD2 on 5 matching bases. The CDR3 sequence is 16 residues long. V gave up 0 bases and J gave up 2 bases, with 13 bases separating them. CDR1 and CDR2 from the germline V gene are SGHRS and YFSETQ. The CDR3 reads CASSLEVRGPTDTQYF. DNA for the CDR3: TGCGCCAGCAGCTTGGAGGTTCGAGGGCCCACAGATACGCAGTATTTT.

This chain connects TRBV15 to TRBJ1-4; D is undetermined. In germline, CDR1 is LNHNV, CDR2 YYDKDF (reference sequence). The CDR3 consists of 16 residues. Trimming took 2 bases from V and 7 from J, leaving 17 bases between them. This CDR3 is CATSRIGQNVGEKLFF. The DNA for the CDR3 is TGTGCCACCAGCAGAATCGGGCAGAATGTAGGTGAAAAACTGTTTTTT.

The DNA for the CDR3 is TGTGCCAGCAGCCCCCCAGGTTTCCAGCCCCAGCATTTT. This codes for CASSPPGFQPQHF. The chain has TRBV7-1 and TRBJ1-5; D remains unclear. TRBV7-1 is recorded as an ORF, its role being uncertain. The CDR3 runs to 13 residues. V was shortened by 5 bases and J by 7 bases, with 12 bases between the two germline ends.

This chain connects TRBV29-1 to TRBJ2-5; D remains ambiguous. CDR1 is SQVTM and CDR2 is ANQGSEA in the germline V gene. V lost 1 base to trimming and J lost 5 bases, with 8 bases between them. The CDR3 is made up of 12 amino acids. CDR3 DNA sequence: TGCAGCGTTGAAGCCTCCGGGGAGACCCAGTACTTC. Its protein is CSVEASGETQYF.

The chain employs TRBV10-2 and TRBJ1-4; perhaps TRBD1 as D (6 bases). The germline CDR1 and CDR2 sequences are WSHSY and SAAADI. CDR3 size: 15 residues. The V end lost 2 bases, the J end lost 7 bases, and 14 bases lay between the germline ends. The CDR3 reads CASSETGREGEKLFF. Here the CDR3 DNA reads TGCGCCAGCAGTGAGACAGGGAGAGAGGGTGAAAAACTGTTTTTT.

CDR3 nucleotide sequence: TGTGCCAGCAGTTTCGCCAGGCCCAACTATGGCTACACCTTC. Amino acid sequence: CASSFARPNYGYTF. The chain is built from TRBV27 and TRBJ1-2; no clear D. CDR1 is MNHEY and CDR2 is SMNVEV in the germline V gene (reference sequence). V gave up 3 bases and J gave up 2 bases, with 10 bases separating them. The CDR3 contains 14 residues.

The V gene is TRBV10-2, the J gene TRBJ1-5; D remains ambiguous. There are 14 residues in the CDR3. CDR1 WSHSY and CDR2 SAAADI come from the germline V gene. Trimming removed 0 bases at V and 1 base at J, with 4 bases between. CDR3 nucleotides: TGCGCCAGCAGTGAGTCGGGGAGCAATCAGCCCCAGCATTTT. Amino acid sequence: CASSESGSNQPQHF.

The V and J genes are TRBV5-1 and TRBJ2-1; possible D gene TRBD1, 6 bases. CDR1 and CDR2 (germline): SGHRS, YFSETQ. There are 14 residues in the CDR3. V was pared by 0 bases and J by 4 bases, with 8 bases between. In DNA, the CDR3 is TGCGCCAGCAGCTTGGGACAGGTTTACAATGAGCAGTTCTTC. Its protein product is CASSLGQVYNEQFF.

The genes are TRBV7-1 and TRBJ2-3, with D tentatively TRBD2 (5 bases). TRBV7-1 is flagged as an ORF with uncertain function. The V gene lost 5 bases and the J gene lost 2 bases, with 14 bases spanning the gap. This CDR3 is 15 amino acids long. The CDR3 DNA reads TGTGCCAGCAGCCCGGAAGCGGATTTCACAGATACGCAGTATTTT. It specifies CASSPEADFTDTQYF.

The V call is TRBV18, the J call TRBJ1-2, with D possibly TRBD1 on 5 matching bases. In germline, CDR1 is KGHSH, CDR2 LQKENI. V gave up 3 bases and J gave up 5 bases, with 16 bases separating them. The CDR3 is 15 residues long. The CDR3 reads CASSPDNRQGYGYTF. The CDR3, as DNA: TGTGCCAGCTCACCCGATAACAGGCAGGGTTATGGCTACACCTTC.

The chain combines TRBV6-8 with TRBJ2-7; the D gene is possibly TRBD2 (6 bases). V was pared by 0 bases and J by 4 bases, with 13 bases between. Looked up from germline, CDR1 is MNHGY and CDR2 is SAAAGT. The CDR3 runs to 15 residues. The CDR3 DNA reads as TGTGCCAGCAGTTACTCCGCTAGCGCCCAATACGAGCAGTACTTC. This sequence encodes CASSYSASAQYEQYF.

The gene calls are TRBV14 and TRBJ2-1; 15 nucleotides agree with TRBD2. V lost 4 bases, J lost 4 bases, and 5 bases stayed unmatched. The CDR3 sequence is 17 residues long. Germline V gene data show CDR1 as SGHDN and CDR2 as FVKESK. CDR3 amino acids: CASSLWTSGRAYNEQFF. The DNA of the CDR3 is TGTGCCAGCAGCCTTTGGACTAGCGGGAGGGCGTACAATGAGCAGTTCTTC. Using reference TRBV14 and TRBJ2-1 for the parts outside the CDR3, the full variable domain is EAGVTQFPSHSVIEKGQTVTLRCDPISGHDNLYWYRRVMGKEIKFLLHFVKESKQDESGMPNNRFLAERTGGTYSTLKVQPAELEDSGVYFCASSLWTSGRAYNEQFFGPGTRLTVL.

The chain has TRBV11-3 and TRBJ2-3; TRBD2 aligns across 13 bases. Trimming took 5 bases from V and 2 from J; bases not matched to a gene: 4. CDR1 is SGHNT, CDR2 YENEEA, per germline. The CDR3 covers 16 residues. This chain's CDR3 is CASSAGTSGNTDTQYF. CDR3 DNA sequence: TGTGCCAGCAGCGCCGGGACTAGCGGGAACACAGATACGCAGTATTTT.

J is TRBJ1-5 and V is TRBV28; D remains ambiguous. V lost 6 bases, J lost 0 bases, and 15 bases lay in between. The CDR3 is made up of 16 amino acids. CDR1 and CDR2 from the germline V gene are MDHEN and SYDVKM. In nucleotides, the CDR3 is TGTGCCAGCAGGATCCCTTCACAGTATAGCAATCAGCCCCAGCATTTT. This encodes CASRIPSQYSNQPQHF.

V is TRBV14 and J is TRBJ2-2, with 10 bases lining up with TRBD1. Germline assignment: CDR1 SGHDN and CDR2 FVKESK. V shed 3 bases and J 4 bases; nucleotides not matched to a gene: 5. This CDR3 is 16 amino acids long. CDR3 sequence: CASSQAGTGATGELFF. CDR3 DNA sequence: TGTGCCAGCAGCCAGGCCGGGACAGGGGCCACCGGGGAGCTGTTTTTT.

The V gene is TRBV22-1, the J gene TRBJ2-2; no DNA check was done on the table's D call, TRBD2. TRBV22-1 corresponds to a pseudogene. There are 14 residues in the CDR3. The DNA for the CDR3 is TGTGCCAGCAGTTTAATAGCCGTTCCCGGGGAGCTGTTTTTT. Translated, it gives CASSLIAVPGELFF.

The V and J genes are TRBV7-1 and TRBJ2-1; unclear D gene. TRBV7-1 is recorded as an ORF, its role being uncertain. V lost 4 bases and J lost 8, with 18 bases in between. The CDR3 runs 15 residues. The CDR3 region is CASSLVGPAGDEQFF. The CDR3 DNA is TGTGCCAGCAGCTTAGTTGGGCCTGCTGGGGATGAGCAGTTCTTC.

The chain uses TRBV7-1 and TRBJ2-7; TRBD2 matches at 9 bases. TRBV7-1 is placed among ORFs of uncertain function. This CDR3 has 16 amino acids. V trimming: 5 bases; J trimming: 1 base; junction bases outside the gene matches: 9. CDR3 residues: CASSQDTSGPSYEQYF. The CDR3 DNA is TGTGCCAGCAGCCAAGATACTAGCGGGCCTTCCTACGAGCAGTACTTC.

The chain links TRBV5-1 to TRBJ2-2; possibly TRBD2 for D (6 bases). V was cut by 4 bases and J by 0 bases, with 10 bases left in between. In germline, CDR1 is SGHRS, CDR2 YFSETQ. The CDR3 is 15 residues long. CDR3 sequence (DNA): TGCGCCAGCAGCGCCAGCGGGCCGAACACCGGGGAGCTGTTTTTT. This gives the protein CASSASGPNTGELFF.

V is TRBV6-8 and J is TRBJ2-7, with 9 bases lining up with TRBD2. There are 13 residues in the CDR3. Unmatched junction bases numbered 2, after V lost 6 bases and J lost 2 bases. Germline V gene lookup returns CDR1 MNHGY and CDR2 SAAAGT. The CDR3 sequence: CASRLAGTYEQYF. The CDR3 DNA reads TGTGCCAGCAGGCTAGCGGGAACCTACGAGCAGTACTTC.

This clone was recorded a few times. The V gene is TRBV30, the J gene TRBJ2-2; no reliable D call. The CDR3 contains 12 residues. Germline assignment: CDR1 GTSNPN and CDR2 SVGIG (reference sequence). The CDR3 region is CAKESNTGELFF. The CDR3 bases are TGTGCAAAGGAGAGCAATACCGGGGAGCTGTTTTTT.